The 20 T cell receptor beta chains below all came from one sample that was sequenced in a study of cytomegalovirus exposure and HLA in healthy donors. Sequencing used immunoSEQ multiplex PCR; TCRdb keeps in-frame clones, though not all of them. The table records over 75,000 clones, around 85% of them present only once. What was sequenced was PBMCs. Receptors were obtained from a man aged 18 to 29 in good health and CMV-seropositive.

This clone was detected once. The chain is built from TRBV6-1 and TRBJ2-5; 7 nucleotides align to TRBD2. V shed 2 bases, J shed 4 bases, and the junction held 13 bases outside the gene matches. Germline lookup yields CDR1 MNHNS and CDR2 SASEGT. This CDR3 comprises 17 residues. CDR3 DNA sequence: TGTGCCAGCAGTGAAACGCCCTGGGAGGGCGGGGTAGAGACCCAGTACTTC. Residues: CASSETPWEGGVETQYF.

The chain combines TRBV5-1 with TRBJ2-3; TRBD2 matches 13 bases. Germline CDR1 SGHRS, CDR2 YFSETQ. V was pared by 0 bases and J by 8 bases, with 0 bases of the junction left unmatched. The length of the CDR3 is 14 residues. Here the CDR3 reads CASSLGLAGGTQYF. The DNA for the CDR3 is TGCGCCAGCAGCTTGGGACTAGCGGGAGGTACGCAGTATTTT. Drawing the rest from reference TRBV5-1 and TRBJ2-3, the complete variable domain is KAGVTQTPRYLIKTRGQQVTLSCSPISGHRSVSWYQQTPGQGLQFLFEYFSETQRNKGNFPGRFSGRQFSNSRSEMNVSTLELGDSALYLCASSLGLAGGTQYFGPGTRLTVL.

In this sample, this clone turned up a few times. CDR3 region: CAISETPGQGIHEQYF. CDR3 in DNA: TGTGCCATCAGTGAGACACCGGGACAGGGGATCCACGAGCAGTACTTC. This sequence joins TRBV10-3 and TRBJ2-7; TRBD1 aligns across 10 bases. This CDR3 is built from 16 residues. V was pared by 2 bases and J by 5 bases, with 9 bases of the junction left unmatched. Germline lookup yields CDR1 ENHRY and CDR2 SYGVKD.

The chain links TRBV5-4 to TRBJ2-7, with a possible D match to TRBD2 (7 bases). The germline CDR1 and CDR2 sequences are SGHNT and YYREEE (reference sequence). There are 13 residues in the CDR3. Trimming removed 4 bases from V and 5 bases from J, with 13 bases in between. The CDR3 spells CASSGGGVDEQYF. Here the CDR3 DNA reads TGTGCCAGCAGCGGAGGGGGGGTCGACGAGCAGTACTTC.

The rearrangement joins TRBV28 to TRBJ1-1; D is perhaps TRBD1 (5 bases). CDR1 is MDHEN, CDR2 SYDVKM, per germline. The length of the CDR3 is 14 residues. Trimming stripped 6 bases from V and 0 bases from J, with 11 bases between. In DNA form, the CDR3 reads TGTGCCAGCAGGTACGGCAGGGTGAACACTGAAGCTTTCTTT. It encodes CASRYGRVNTEAFF. The full variable domain, completed using reference TRBV28 and TRBJ1-1, is DVKVTQSSRYLVKRTGEKVFLECVQDMDHENMFWYRQDPGLGLRLIYFSYDVKMKEKGDIPEGYSVSREKKERFSLILESASTNQTSMYLCASRYGRVNTEAFFGQGTRLTVV.

The V gene is TRBV6-6, the J gene TRBJ1-5, with 8 bases matching TRBD1. The V and J ends lost 4 bases and 4 bases, in that order; junction bases with no gene match: 3. The CDR3 contains 14 residues. The V gene's germline CDR1 is MNHNY and CDR2 SVGAGI (reference sequence). CDR3 amino acids: CASSSGQANQPQHF. CDR3 DNA: TGTGCCAGCAGTTCGGGACAGGCTAATCAGCCCCAGCATTTT.

The V and J genes are TRBV5-4 and TRBJ2-5; TRBD1 matches 9 bases. Germline V lookup: CDR1 SGHNT, CDR2 YYREEE (reference sequence). The CDR3 has 15 amino acids. The ends lost 3 bases at V and 3 bases at J; junction bases unmatched: 6. CDR3 DNA sequence: TGTGCCAGCAGCTCGGAACGGACAGGGGAAGAGACCCAGTACTTC. Translated, it gives CASSSERTGEETQYF.

The rearrangement uses TRBV19 and TRBJ2-1; 12 bases align to TRBD2. With V trimmed by 1 base and J by 5 bases, 12 bases remained unmatched. There are 19 residues in the CDR3. CDR1 and CDR2 from the germline V gene are LNHDA and SQIVND (reference sequence). This CDR3 reads CASSIVGTVRTSGNNEQFF. The CDR3 DNA reads as TGTGCCAGTAGTATAGTTGGGACAGTCCGGACTAGCGGGAACAATGAGCAGTTCTTC. Using reference TRBV19 and TRBJ2-1 for the parts outside the CDR3, the full variable domain is DGGITQSPKYLFRKEGQNVTLSCEQNLNHDAMYWYRQDPGQGLRLIYYSQIVNDFQKGDIAEGYSVSREKKESFPLTVTSAQKNPTAFYLCASSIVGTVRTSGNNEQFFGPGTRLTVL.

This chain connects TRBV5-4 to TRBJ2-7; 8 bases line up with TRBD2. Looked up from germline, CDR1 is SGHNT and CDR2 is YYREEE (reference sequence). V shed 3 bases and J 2 bases; nucleotides not matched to a gene: 10. The length of the CDR3 is 16 residues. The CDR3 reads CASSSVGGSGAYEQYV. In DNA form, the CDR3 reads TGTGCCAGCAGCTCGGTTGGGGGTAGCGGGGCCTACGAGCAGTACGTC.

CDR3 residues: CASSLFLGQGNYGYTF. The CDR3 nucleotides are TGTGCCAGCAGTTTATTCTTGGGACAGGGGAACTATGGCTACACCTTC. The chain has TRBV28 and TRBJ1-2, with TRBD1 identical over 10 bases. CDR1 MDHEN and CDR2 SYDVKM come from the germline V gene. CDR3 length: 16 amino acids. The J segment lost 2 bases and the V segment lost 1 base, leaving 4 bases of the junction unmatched.

This clone was counted only a few times. CDR3 DNA: TGTGCCAGCAGCTTAGGGCTCAGCAATCAGCCCCAGCATTTT. It specifies CASSLGLSNQPQHF. The rearrangement uses TRBV7-2 and TRBJ1-5; D remains unclear. The germline CDR1 and CDR2 sequences are SGHTA and FQGNSA. V gave up 1 base and J gave up 1 base, with 5 bases separating them. The CDR3 sequence is 14 residues long. Filled out from reference TRBV7-2 and TRBJ1-5, the complete variable domain reads GAGVSQSPSNKVTEKGKDVELRCDPISGHTALYWYRQSLGQGLEFLIYFQGNSAPDKSGLPSDRFSAERTGGSVSTLTIQRTQQEDSAVYLCASSLGLSNQPQHFGDGTRLSIL.

This chain uses TRBV13 with TRBJ1-4, with D possibly TRBD1 on 5 matching bases. This CDR3 spans 13 amino acids. V lost 4 bases to trimming and J lost 8 bases, with 11 bases between them. Germline V lookup: CDR1 PRHDT, CDR2 FYEKMQ (reference sequence). In DNA, the CDR3 is TGTGCCAGCAGCTCCGGACATGGAGAAAAACTGTTTTTT. Translated, it gives CASSSGHGEKLFF. The full variable domain, rest sourced from reference TRBV13 and TRBJ1-4, is AAGVIQSPRHLIKEKRETATLKCYPIPRHDTVYWYQQGPGQDPQFLISFYEKMQSDKGSIPDRFSAQQFSDYHSELNMSSLELGDSALYFCASSSGHGEKLFFGSGTQLSVL.

The CDR3 bases are TGTGCCAGCAGTGATGCGGGGGGCTGGGGCTACACCTTC. This sequence encodes CASSDAGGWGYTF. The gene calls are TRBV6-1 and TRBJ1-2, with a tentative D call TRBD1 (6 bases). V shed 3 bases and J shed 8 bases, with 13 bases lying between them. The CDR3 covers 13 residues. Germline CDR1 MNHNS, CDR2 SASEGT.

The chain uses TRBV4-1 and TRBJ2-6, with D possibly being TRBD1 (6 bases). Trimming removed 2 bases at V and 11 bases at J, with 7 bases between. Germline lookup yields CDR1 MGHRA and CDR2 YSYEKL. The CDR3 sequence is 12 residues long. Written as DNA, the CDR3 is TGCGCCAGCAGCCAAACAGGGTACGTCCTGACTTTC. Its protein product is CASSQTGYVLTF.

This clone was detected a few times. The chain links TRBV11-2 to TRBJ2-7; D possibly corresponds to TRBD1 (5 bases). There are 14 residues in the CDR3. Between the trimmed V and J ends, which lost 5 bases and 2 bases, there was a span of 13 bases. Germline CDR1 SGHAT, CDR2 FQNNGV. Here the CDR3 reads CASSAQGSAYEQYF. The CDR3 bases are TGTGCCAGCAGCGCGCAGGGAAGCGCCTACGAGCAGTACTTC.

The chain combines TRBV4-1 with TRBJ2-1, with D maybe TRBD2 (5 bases). Trimming stripped 0 bases from V and 2 bases from J, with 5 bases between. This CDR3 is 14 amino acids long. CDR1 and CDR2 (germline): MGHRA, YSYEKL. The CDR3 loop reads CASSQERAYNEQFF. CDR3 sequence (DNA): TGCGCCAGCAGCCAAGAGCGGGCCTACAATGAGCAGTTCTTC.

The V call is TRBV10-3, the J call TRBJ2-1, with TRBD2 matching over 9 bases. Germline V gene sequence: CDR1 ENHRY, CDR2 SYGVKD. V lost 9 bases to trimming and J lost 3 bases; unmatched junction nucleotides: 9. The CDR3 length is 15 residues. The CDR3 here is CAMASGDPFYNEQFF. CDR3 bases: TGTGCCATGGCTAGCGGGGATCCCTTCTACAATGAGCAGTTCTTC.

This rearrangement joins TRBV7-9 to TRBJ1-1; no clear D. From germline, CDR1 is SEHNR and CDR2 FQNEAQ (reference sequence). Trimming pared 6 bases from V and 1 base from J, leaving 9 bases between. The CDR3 length is 13 residues. CDR3 sequence (DNA): TGTGCCAGCAGATCCCACGGGAACACTGAAGCTTTCTTT. Its protein is CASRSHGNTEAFF.

This clone was seen a single time. The chain couples TRBV7-3 to TRBJ2-7; tentative D call: TRBD2 (5 bases). The CDR3 loop spans 14 amino acids. Germline V gene data show CDR1 as SGHTA and CDR2 as FQGTGA. The V and J ends lost 1 base and 0 bases respectively, with 7 bases between them. CDR3 nucleotides: TGTGCCAGCAGCTTAAAGGACTGCTCCTACGAGCAGTACGTC. Encoded protein: CASSLKDCSYEQYV.

The rearrangement uses TRBV7-2 and TRBJ2-5; TRBD2 agrees at 14 bases. V lost 4 bases and J lost 4; bases outside the gene matches: 8. CDR3 length: 17 residues. Germline V gives CDR1 SGHTA, CDR2 FQGNSA. DNA for the CDR3: TGTGCCAGCAGCTCGCAAAGACTAGCGGGAGGGTTAGAGACCCAGTACTTC. Its translation: CASSSQRLAGGLETQYF.